Shown below are 14 T cell receptor beta chains from a single sample sequenced in a study of cytotoxic CD8 clonotypes in ibrutinib-treated CLL. Clones were read by immunoSEQ multiplex PCR, and TCRdb kept only the in-frame ones, dropping some. This table holds 80,000 to 95,000 clones, roughly 83% found once. The input for sequencing was PBMCs, taken after 12 months of ibrutinib treatment. These TCRs come from a human donor with chronic lymphocytic leukemia.

The chain links TRBV7-9 to TRBJ2-7, with D tentatively TRBD1 (6 bases). In germline, CDR1 is SEHNR, CDR2 FQNEAQ (reference sequence). This CDR3 contains 15 residues. Deletions cut 4 bases from V and 0 bases from J, with 13 bases between. The DNA of the CDR3 is TGTGCCAGCAGCTGGGGACCGGACAGCTCCTACGAGCAGTACTTC. It is translated as CASSWGPDSSYEQYF.

This clone was counted many times. The chain couples TRBV5-6 to TRBJ1-6; D is perhaps TRBD1 (5 bases). V lost 7 bases and J lost 1, with 6 bases in between. The CDR3 runs 13 residues. Per the germline V gene, CDR1 is SGHDT and CDR2 is YYEEEE. The CDR3 region is CASGGSYNSPLHF. As DNA, the CDR3 is TGTGCCAGCGGGGGATCCTATAATTCACCCCTCCACTTT.

J is TRBJ2-1 and V is TRBV28; D is uncertain. Trimming pared 3 bases from V and 6 bases from J, leaving 21 bases between. The length of the CDR3 is 17 residues. Germline V gene data show CDR1 as MDHEN and CDR2 as SYDVKM. The CDR3 sequence is CASSLRSAAGRSNEQFF. In DNA, the CDR3 is TGTGCCAGCAGTTTGAGGTCTGCGGCCGGGCGATCCAATGAGCAGTTCTTC.

The gene calls are TRBV7-9 and TRBJ2-1, with 8 nucleotides matching TRBD2. Trimming took 4 bases from V and 7 from J; bases not matched to a gene: 9. The CDR3 consists of 15 residues. The germline V gene has CDR1 SEHNR and CDR2 FQNEAQ (reference sequence). CDR3 sequence (DNA): TGTGCCAGCAGCTCCCCAGCGGGAGTAAAGAATGAGCAGTTCTTC. Translation: CASSSPAGVKNEQFF.

This chain uses TRBV5-6 with TRBJ1-4, with TRBD1 matching 9 bases. Unmatched junction bases numbered 6, after V lost 3 bases and J lost 0 bases. The CDR3 has 17 amino acids. From germline, CDR1 is SGHDT and CDR2 YYEEEE. The CDR3 DNA follows: TGTGCCAGCAGCTACACAGGGGGCGCGACAACTAATGAAAAACTGTTTTTT. Translated, it gives CASSYTGGATTNEKLFF.

This chain joins TRBV18 and TRBJ1-2, with 7 positions matching TRBD1. The germline V gene has CDR1 KGHSH and CDR2 LQKENI. V was clipped by 3 bases and J by 6 bases; unmatched bases: 4. This CDR3 is 13 amino acids long. CDR3 protein: CASSPGTDHGYTF. CDR3 coding DNA: TGTGCCAGCTCACCGGGGACAGACCATGGCTACACCTTC.

This sequence joins TRBV5-6 and TRBJ2-1; 10 bases are a match to TRBD2. CDR1 is SGHDT, CDR2 YYEEEE, per germline. The CDR3 has 18 amino acids. V trimming: 0 bases; J trimming: 0 bases; junction bases outside the gene matches: 6. Here the CDR3 DNA reads TGTGCCAGCAGCTTGGTTCGTCTAGCGGGGGTCTCCTACAATGAGCAGTTCTTC. It specifies CASSLVRLAGVSYNEQFF.

V usage is TRBV4-3 and J usage is TRBJ2-7; 8 bases map to TRBD1. This CDR3 has 15 amino acids. The ends lost 1 base at V and 2 bases at J; junction bases unmatched: 4. Germline CDR1 and CDR2: LGHNA and YSLEER. CDR3 nucleotides: TGCGCCAGCAGCCAAGCTCCACAGGGGGCCTACGAGCAGTACTTC. This sequence encodes CASSQAPQGAYEQYF.

V and J are TRBV18 and TRBJ2-2; a possible D gene is TRBD2 (5 bases). CDR3 length: 17 amino acids. CDR1 and CDR2 from the germline V gene are KGHSH and LQKENI. Trimming cost V 10 bases and J 0 bases, with 21 bases left between them. CDR3: CATRTGRQDSNTGELFF. The CDR3 DNA is TGTGCCACCCGAACGGGAAGGCAGGATTCGAACACCGGGGAGCTGTTTTTT. Variable domain in full (rest from reference TRBV18 and TRBJ2-2): NAGVMQNPRHLVRRRGQEARLRCSPMKGHSHVYWYRQLPEEGLKFMVYLQKENIIDESGMPKERFSAEFPKEGPSILRIQQVVRGDSAAYFCATRTGRQDSNTGELFFGEGSRLTVL.

This clone has only a few counts. The chain uses TRBV5-5 and TRBJ1-5; D is ambiguous. CDR1 is SGHKS and CDR2 is YYEKEE in the germline V gene (reference sequence). The CDR3 runs 14 residues. The V end lost 0 bases, the J end lost 3 bases, and 7 bases lay between the germline ends. The CDR3: CASSLGVNNQPQHF. The CDR3 bases are TGTGCCAGCAGCTTGGGGGTGAACAATCAGCCCCAGCATTTT.

CDR3 protein: CASRSQGATYEQYF. The CDR3 nucleotides are TGTGCCAGCAGGTCTCAGGGGGCCACCTACGAGCAGTACTTC. The rearrangement joins TRBV6-1 to TRBJ2-7; TRBD1 matches 8 bases. CDR1 and CDR2 from the germline V gene are MNHNS and SASEGT. The CDR3 runs 14 residues. V shed 6 bases and J 2 bases; nucleotides not matched to a gene: 6.

This clone was seen once. The chain carries TRBV18 and TRBJ2-7, with D perhaps matching TRBD1 (5 bases). Germline V lookup: CDR1 KGHSH, CDR2 LQKENI. Trimming stripped 2 bases from V and 9 bases from J, with 11 bases between. The CDR3 contains 12 residues. The CDR3 is CASSPGAVVQYF. The CDR3 DNA sequence: TGTGCCAGCTCACCAGGGGCGGTCGTGCAGTACTTC.

The chain uses TRBV27 and TRBJ1-6, with a weak D call TRBD1 (5 bases). The CDR3 loop spans 14 amino acids. CDR1 and CDR2 from the germline V gene are MNHEY and SMNVEV (reference sequence). V was cut by 6 bases and J by 7 bases, with 13 bases left in between. The CDR3: CASRWDRQNSPLHF. In DNA form, the CDR3 reads TGTGCCAGCAGGTGGGACCGCCAGAATTCACCCCTCCACTTT.

This chain joins TRBV7-2 and TRBJ2-7; 9 bases map to TRBD1. Germline V gene sequence: CDR1 SGHTA, CDR2 FQGNSA. Germline trimming cut 4 bases from V and 7 bases from J; bases unmatched to any gene: 8. The CDR3 spans 14 residues. This CDR3 is CASSSGTGLEEQYF. For the CDR3, the DNA is TGTGCCAGCAGCTCCGGGACAGGGCTTGAAGAGCAGTACTTC.